Below are 7 T cell receptor beta chains sequenced from a single sample in a study of beta chain features in type 1 diabetes (dated by TCRdb to 2016 to 2019). Preparation of the library involved the immunoSEQ multiplex PCR assay. All of the isolated RNA was reverse transcribed with the High Capacity cDNA Reverse Transcription Kit, so expressed TCRB transcripts were sequenced. TCRdb obtained this table from immuneACCESS and retained in-frame rearrangements with V and J assigned. These tables miss some clones; where compared with another copy, unresolved V genes account for less than half of the shortfall, and the remainder is unexplained. This sample comprises 640,000 or so clones, 13% of them detected only once. The ten largest clonotypes hold 0.022% of the sample. The paper as a whole reports these results and caveats: In all four CD4+ subsets, TCRB CDR3 length was moderately but significantly shorter in type 1 diabetes patients.

Their antigens are not known. Sequencing input: naive CD4+ T cells from blood. In the paper's terms, the cell subset or site label means: true naive CD4+ T cells. These receptors all come from a man younger than 35 with type 1 diabetes.

There are a few counts of this clone. The chain uses TRBV15 and TRBJ1-5; no definite D call. The length of the CDR3 is 12 residues. V was trimmed by 3 bases and J by 3 bases, leaving 3 bases between them. The V gene's germline CDR1 is LNHNV and CDR2 YYDKDF (reference sequence). The CDR3 sequence is CATSSSNQPQHF. The CDR3 DNA follows: TGTGCCACCAGCAGCTCCAATCAGCCCCAGCATTTT.

This clone has more than one count but fewer than ten. V is TRBV7-9 and J is TRBJ2-7; TRBD1 aligns across 10 bases. The CDR3 has 14 residues. After removal of 5 bases from V and 6 bases from J, the junction contained 7 bases not matched to a gene. Germline lookup yields CDR1 SEHNR and CDR2 FQNEAQ (reference sequence). CDR3 in DNA: TGTGCCAGCAGCAAGGGACAGGGGCGCAGCGAGCAGTACTTC. It codes for CASSKGQGRSEQYF.

The rearrangement joins TRBV14 to TRBJ2-1, with 8 positions matching TRBD2. The CDR3 is made up of 15 amino acids. Germline CDR1 is SGHDN and CDR2 is FVKESK. The ends lost 3 bases at V and 7 bases at J; junction bases unmatched: 8. The CDR3 nucleotides read TGTGCCAGCAGCCATAGCGGGGCCTCCGGGAATGAGCAGTTCTTC. This encodes CASSHSGASGNEQFF.

This clone has just a few counts. The rearrangement links TRBV6-5 to TRBJ2-3; possibly TRBD2 for D (6 bases). The germline CDR1 and CDR2 sequences are MNHEY and SVGAGI. This CDR3 has 15 amino acids. V was cut by 4 bases and J by 0 bases, with 11 bases left in between. The CDR3 coding sequence is TGTGCCAGCAGTTTAGCGGCCACTAGCACAGATACGCAGTATTTT. Translation: CASSLAATSTDTQYF.

V usage is TRBV10-3 and J usage is TRBJ1-6; D not resolved. Germline V lookup: CDR1 ENHRY, CDR2 SYGVKD. V lost 2 bases, J lost 7 bases, and 6 bases lay in between. The CDR3 runs to 13 residues. CDR3 sequence: CAISEPVNSPLHF. The CDR3 DNA follows: TGTGCCATCAGTGAGCCCGTGAATTCACCCCTCCACTTT.

The V gene is TRBV5-4, the J gene TRBJ2-2; perhaps TRBD1 as D (6 bases). V was trimmed by 3 bases and J by 1 base, leaving 13 bases between them. Germline V gene lookup returns CDR1 SGHNT and CDR2 YYREEE (reference sequence). The CDR3 contains 16 residues. As DNA, the CDR3 is TGTGCCAGCAGCTCCCTAGGGGGTTTGAACACCGGGGAGCTGTTTTTT. This translates into CASSSLGGLNTGELFF.

The V gene is TRBV4-2, the J gene TRBJ1-2; D is perhaps TRBD1 (6 bases). Germline CDR1 reads LGHNA; CDR2 reads YNFKEQ. The CDR3 is made up of 19 amino acids. Trimming pared 4 bases from V and 7 bases from J, leaving 31 bases between. CDR3: CASSRTRGTGTSQEGGYTF. The CDR3 coding sequence is TGTGCCAGCAGCCGAACCAGGGGTACCGGGACGTCTCAAGAAGGTGGCTACACCTTC.